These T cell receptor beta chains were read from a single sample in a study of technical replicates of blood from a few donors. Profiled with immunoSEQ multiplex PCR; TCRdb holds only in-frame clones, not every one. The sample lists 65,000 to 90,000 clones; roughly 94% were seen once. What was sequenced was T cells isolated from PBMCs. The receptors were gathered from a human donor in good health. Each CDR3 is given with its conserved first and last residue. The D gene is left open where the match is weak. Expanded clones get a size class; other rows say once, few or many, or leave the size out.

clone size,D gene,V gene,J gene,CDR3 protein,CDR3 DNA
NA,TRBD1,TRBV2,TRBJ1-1,CASSEAVGQGVGNTEAFF,TGTGCCAGCAGTGAAGCGGTGGGACAGGGAGTAGGGAACACTGAAGCTTTCTTT
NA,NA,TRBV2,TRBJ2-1,CASSDAHSGNSYNEQFF,TGTGCCAGCAGTGATGCCCATTCAGGAAACTCCTACAATGAGCAGTTCTTC
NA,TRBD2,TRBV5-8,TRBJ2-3,CASSLAGGTDTQYF,TGTGCCAGCAGCTTAGCGGGGGGCACAGATACGCAGTATTTT
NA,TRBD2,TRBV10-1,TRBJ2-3,CASSEILAGGPGTDTQYF,TGCGCCAGCAGTGAGATACTAGCGGGAGGGCCGGGCACAGATACGCAGTATTTT
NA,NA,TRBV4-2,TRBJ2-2,CASSQEPRDTGELFF,TGTGCCAGCAGCCAAGAACCCCGAGATACCGGGGAGCTGTTTTTT
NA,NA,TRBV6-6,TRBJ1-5,CASSEDSNRFGQPQHF,TGTGCCAGCAGCGAGGACAGTAACCGGTTCGGGCAGCCCCAGCATTTT
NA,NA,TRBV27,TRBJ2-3,CASRHALQEGLGTQYF,TGTGCCAGCAGGCATGCCTTGCAGGAGGGCCTGGGTACGCAGTATTTT
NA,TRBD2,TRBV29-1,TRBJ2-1,CSVEDLGAGEPYNEQFF,TGCAGCGTTGAAGATCTGGGAGCGGGAGAACCCTACAATGAGCAGTTCTTC
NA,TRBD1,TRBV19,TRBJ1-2,CASSIRDRVLRDYGYTF,TGTGCCAGTAGTATACGGGACAGGGTTTTGAGGGACTATGGCTACACCTTC
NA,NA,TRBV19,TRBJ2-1,CASSVAGAYNEQFF,TGTGCCAGTAGTGTGGCGGGGGCGTACAATGAGCAGTTCTTC
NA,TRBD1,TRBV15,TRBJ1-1,CATSDRDSGSTEAFF,TGTGCCACCAGCGACCGGGACAGTGGGAGCACTGAAGCTTTCTTT
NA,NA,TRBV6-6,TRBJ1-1,CASSPTNTEAFF,TGTGCCAGCAGTCCGACAAACACTGAAGCTTTCTTT
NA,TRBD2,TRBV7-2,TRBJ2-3,CASSFAAGGADTQYF,TGTGCCAGCAGCTTCGCAGCGGGGGGGGCAGATACGCAGTATTTT
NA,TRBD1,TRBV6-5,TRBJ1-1,CASSYVQGKLEAFF,TGTGCCAGCAGTTACGTACAGGGGAAGCTTGAAGCTTTCTTT
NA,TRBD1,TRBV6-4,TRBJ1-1,CASRPDRVATEAFF,TGTGCCAGCAGACCCGACAGGGTCGCCACTGAAGCTTTCTTT
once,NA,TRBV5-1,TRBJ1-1,CASSLGANTEAFF,TGCGCCAGCAGCTTGGGGGCTAACACTGAAGCTTTCTTT
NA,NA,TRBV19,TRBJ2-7,CASSPAGVEAEQYF,TGTGCCAGTAGTCCGGCAGGGGTAGAGGCCGAGCAGTACTTC
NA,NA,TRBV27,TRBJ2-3,CATVGTTDTQYF,TGTGCCACCGTGGGCACCACAGATACGCAGTATTTT
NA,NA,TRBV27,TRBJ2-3,CASSLFGTSTDTQYF,TGTGCCAGCAGTTTATTCGGGACTTCCACAGATACGCAGTATTTT
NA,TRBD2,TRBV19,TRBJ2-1,CASSDPGGGSNEQFF,TGTGCCAGTAGTGATCCTGGCGGGGGATCGAATGAGCAGTTCTTC
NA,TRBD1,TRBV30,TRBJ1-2,CAWSSLTGPNYGYTF,TGTGCCTGGAGTTCTCTGACAGGGCCAAACTATGGCTACACCTTC
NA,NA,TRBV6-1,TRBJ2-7,CASRSVAGSDEQYF,TGTGCCAGCAGGTCGGTCGCGGGATCAGACGAGCAGTACTTC
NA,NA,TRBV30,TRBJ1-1,CAWNRRRNTEAFF,TGTGCCTGGAATCGCAGGCGGAACACTGAAGCTTTCTTT
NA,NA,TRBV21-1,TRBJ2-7,CASSSTGGYEQYF,TGTGCCAGCAGCTCGACAGGGGGCTACGAGCAGTACTTC
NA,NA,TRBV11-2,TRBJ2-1,CASRSTRGYNEQFF,TGTGCCAGCAGGTCTACACGGGGTTACAATGAGCAGTTCTTC
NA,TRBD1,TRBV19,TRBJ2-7,CASSITPKTGGSYEQYF,TGTGCCAGTAGTATTACGCCGAAGACAGGGGGTTCCTACGAGCAGTACTTC